The next 17 T cell receptor beta chains were all read from a single sample in a study of CD8 T cells in ankylosing spondylitis. Study-wide results and caveats: Ankylosing spondylitis blood appeared to be characterized by a TCR beta motif of roughly eight highly homologous variants.

For these TCRs, the target antigens are not known. TCRdb re-analysed the 5' RACE reads in MiXCR, keeping a single row per CDR3 protein. Of around 450,000 distinct CDR3 sequences in the sample, 26% are singletons; the top ten hold 0.89%. What was sequenced was blood, either unsorted or a sorted T cell fraction (not recorded which). These receptors all stem from a male donor with ankylosing spondylitis.

The chain joins TRBV7-9 to TRBJ2-1; 7 bases map to TRBD2. CDR3 length equals 13 residues. The V segment lost 5 bases and the J segment 9 bases; nucleotides outside the gene matches: 7. Germline CDR1 is SEHNR and CDR2 is FQNEAQ (reference sequence). CDR3 loop: CASSRSGMVEQFF. The CDR3 nucleotides read TGTGCCAGCAGCCGAAGCGGGATGGTTGAGCAGTTCTTC.

The rearrangement joins TRBV5-6 to TRBJ2-3, with D possibly TRBD2 on 6 matching bases. The CDR3 covers 14 residues. V lost 2 bases and J lost 6, with 13 bases in between. Germline assignment: CDR1 SGHDT and CDR2 YYEEEE. CDR3 protein: CASSFGPGDDTQYF. The CDR3 DNA reads as TGTGCCAGCAGCTTTGGTCCGGGGGACGATACGCAGTATTTT.

The rearrangement uses TRBV5-1 and TRBJ1-6; D is uncertain. This CDR3 comprises 14 residues. Germline V gene sequence: CDR1 SGHRS, CDR2 YFSETQ. V gave up 0 bases and J gave up 10 bases, with 11 bases separating them. The CDR3 is CASSLERMSSPLHF. DNA of the CDR3: TGCGCCAGCAGCTTGGAAAGGATGAGCTCACCCCTCCACTTT.

The chain couples TRBV6-1 to TRBJ2-1; D might be TRBD2 (5 bases). In germline, CDR1 is MNHNS, CDR2 SASEGT. Between the trimmed V and J ends, which lost 2 bases and 0 bases, there was a span of 8 bases. The length of the CDR3 is 15 residues. DNA of the CDR3: TGTGCCAGCAGTGAAACGGGGAACTCCTACAATGAGCAGTTCTTC. Residues: CASSETGNSYNEQFF.

This clonotype was seen only a few times. The CDR3 sequence: CASSLSTAGTDTQYF. CDR3 bases: TGTGCCAGCAGCCTTTCTACCGCTGGCACAGATACGCAGTATTTT. The chain is built from TRBV3-1 and TRBJ2-3; no clear D. This CDR3 region has 15 residues. V was clipped by 4 bases and J by 1 base, with 12 bases between them. Germline assignment: CDR1 LGHDT and CDR2 YNNKEL (reference sequence).

The chain uses TRBV2 and TRBJ2-5, with 9 bases aligning to TRBD2. The CDR3 is made up of 15 amino acids. Trimming cost V 4 bases and J 2 bases; bases outside gene matches: 5. The germline V gene has CDR1 SNHLY and CDR2 FYNNEI. CDR3 in amino acids: CASSVAGGWQETQYF. In DNA, the CDR3 is TGTGCCAGCAGTGTTGCGGGGGGGTGGCAAGAGACCCAGTACTTC.

This clonotype was counted between two and nine times. CDR3 in amino acids: CASSPGGGAGDTQYF. CDR3 DNA: TGCGCCAGCAGCCCGGGGGGGGGAGCTGGAGATACGCAGTATTTT. The rearrangement joins TRBV5-1 to TRBJ2-3; 8 nucleotides agree with TRBD2. The CDR3 covers 15 residues. Germline CDR1 is SGHRS and CDR2 is YFSETQ. V was clipped by 4 bases and J by 5 bases; unmatched bases: 9.

This clonotype came up a few times. The chain couples TRBV20-1 to TRBJ1-2; 7 nucleotides line up with TRBD1. Germline CDR1 DFQATT, CDR2 SNEGSKA (reference sequence). Trimming took 6 bases from V and 8 from J; bases not matched to a gene: 12. CDR3 size: 13 residues. The chain's CDR3 is CSAGGTVSVGYTF. In nucleotides, the CDR3 is TGCAGTGCCGGGGGGACAGTGTCGGTCGGCTACACCTTC.

The rearrangement links TRBV7-2 to TRBJ1-3, with D perhaps matching TRBD1 (6 bases). The V end was cut by 0 bases, the J end by 2 bases, with 11 bases between. The CDR3 is made up of 16 amino acids. The V gene's germline CDR1 is SGHTA and CDR2 FQGNSA. In DNA, the CDR3 is TGTGCCAGCAGCTTAGCCAGGGGCGAGACTGGAAACACCATATATTTT. Translation: CASSLARGETGNTIYF.

This clonotype was seen a few times. This chain uses TRBV3-1 with TRBJ1-3, with D possibly TRBD1 on 5 matching bases. Deletions cut 1 base from V and 0 bases from J, with 10 bases between. The CDR3 runs to 16 residues. CDR1 LGHDT and CDR2 YNNKEL come from the germline V gene (reference sequence). CDR3 sequence: CASSQVGGSSGNTIYF. CDR3 in DNA: TGTGCCAGCAGCCAAGTGGGGGGTAGCTCTGGAAACACCATATATTTT.

This clonotype was counted a few times. This rearrangement joins TRBV5-1 to TRBJ2-5; D is uncertain. Trimming shortened V by 2 bases and J by 0 bases, and 8 bases separated the two germline ends. The CDR3 contains 14 residues. Germline assignment: CDR1 SGHRS and CDR2 YFSETQ. CDR3 region: CASSFGSYQETQYF. As DNA, the CDR3 is TGCGCCAGCAGCTTCGGGTCGTACCAAGAGACCCAGTACTTC.

The chain combines TRBV7-9 with TRBJ1-3; D is uncertain. From germline, CDR1 is SEHNR and CDR2 FQNEAQ (reference sequence). The CDR3 sequence is 16 residues long. Trimming removed 0 bases from V and 0 bases from J, with 9 bases in between. The CDR3 spells CASSLAVVSSGNTIYF. CDR3 DNA: TGTGCCAGCAGCTTAGCGGTCGTGAGCTCTGGAAACACCATATATTTT.

The rearrangement links TRBV14 to TRBJ2-7, with D hard to call. The V end lost 1 base, the J end lost 2 bases, and 6 bases lay between the germline ends. The CDR3 extends over 13 amino acids. Germline loops: CDR1 SGHDN, CDR2 FVKESK. The CDR3 protein is CASSQGAPYEQYF. The CDR3, as DNA: TGTGCCAGCAGCCAAGGGGCTCCCTACGAGCAGTACTTC.

DNA for the CDR3: TGTGCCAGCAGTAAAACAGCGATGAACACTGAAGCTTTCTTT. Translation gives CASSKTAMNTEAFF. The chain recombines TRBV6-1 with TRBJ1-1; D is unresolved. V gave up 5 bases and J gave up 0 bases, with 10 bases separating them. Germline values: CDR1 MNHNS, CDR2 SASEGT. The CDR3 has 14 residues.

The CDR3 coding sequence is TGTGCCAGCTCACCTTCGATGGGGACACTAGTAGCGGAGACCCAGTACTTC. Its protein product is CASSPSMGTLVAETQYF. The chain couples TRBV18 to TRBJ2-5; D possibly corresponds to TRBD1 (6 bases). CDR3 length equals 17 residues. Germline loops: CDR1 KGHSH, CDR2 LQKENI. Trimming stripped 3 bases from V and 5 bases from J, with 22 bases between.

A few counts support this clonotype. J is TRBJ2-5 and V is TRBV11-2, with 8 nucleotides matching TRBD1. Germline V gives CDR1 SGHAT, CDR2 FQNNGV. Trimming at V came to 5 bases and at J to 5 bases, leaving 7 bases not matched to a gene. CDR3 length: 14 residues. The CDR3 DNA sequence: TGTGCCAGCAGCACCGACAGGGGCGTTGAGACCCAGTACTTC. It is translated as CASSTDRGVETQYF.

The rearrangement uses TRBV27 and TRBJ1-1; no clear D. The CDR3 covers 13 residues. From germline, CDR1 is MNHEY and CDR2 SMNVEV (reference sequence). Trimming took off 6 bases at V and 3 bases at J, with 11 bases between the two ends. The CDR3: CASRWKGDTEAFF. CDR3 in DNA: TGTGCCAGCAGATGGAAAGGAGACACTGAAGCTTTCTTT.